Listed below are T cell receptor beta chains from one sample, sequenced in a study of cytomegalovirus exposure and HLA in healthy donors. Profiled with immunoSEQ multiplex PCR; TCRdb holds only in-frame clones, not every one. Of tens of thousands of clones listed, over 65% are singletons. The sequenced material came from PBMCs. These receptors all come from a woman aged 40 to 50 in good health and CMV-seropositive. Both conserved end residues are part of each CDR3. Each record gives: D gene, V gene, J gene, clone size, CDR3 protein, CDR3 DNA. D genes are given only for firm matches. The size of a clone is reported for some rows only, either as once, few or many, or as a class for expanded clones.

>TRBD1|TRBV7-9|TRBJ1-4|-
CASSPGQGAFEKLFF
TGTGCCAGCAGCCCCGGACAGGGGGCGTTTGAAAAACTGTTTTTT
>TRBD1|TRBV7-6|TRBJ2-2|-
CASSALAPGQYTGELFF
TGTGCCAGCAGCGCATTAGCACCGGGACAGTACACCGGGGAGCTGTTTTTT
>TRBD1|TRBV11-2|TRBJ1-3|-
CASRLMETGEGNTIYF
TGTGCCAGCAGGTTAATGGAGACAGGGGAAGGAAACACCATATATTTT
>-|TRBV7-2|TRBJ2-7|-
CASSSPDRFSYEQYF
TGTGCCAGCAGCTCACCCGACAGATTTTCCTACGAGCAGTACTTC
>TRBD2|TRBV5-4|TRBJ2-7|-
CASSLSSGSRYEQYF
TGTGCCAGCAGCTTGTCTAGCGGGAGTAGGTACGAGCAGTACTTC
>TRBD1|TRBV5-5|TRBJ2-7|few
CASSQEGTGVSYEQYF
TGTGCCAGCAGCCAAGAAGGGACAGGGGTCTCCTACGAGCAGTACTTC
>TRBD1|TRBV7-2|TRBJ2-7|once
CASKQTGDIYEQYF
TGTGCCAGCAAACAAACAGGGGACATCTACGAGCAGTACTTC
>TRBD1|TRBV7-9|TRBJ1-1|-
CSSSLALDRAYEAFF
TGTTCCAGCAGCTTAGCGCTTGACAGGGCTTACGAAGCTTTCTTT
>-|TRBV7-2|TRBJ1-3|-
CASSSGPLGSSGNTIYF
TGTGCCAGCAGCTCCGGTCCCCTCGGTTCCTCTGGAAACACCATATATTTT
>TRBD1|TRBV19|TRBJ2-7|-
CASRSSGTGLMGEQYF
TGTGCCAGTAGATCGTCCGGGACAGGTCTCATGGGGGAGCAGTACTTC
>-|TRBV10-3|TRBJ2-7|-
CAISESRDYEQYF
TGTGCCATCAGTGAGTCGAGAGATTACGAGCAGTACTTC
>TRBD2|TRBV19|TRBJ2-1|-
CASHRTSGTPYNEQFF
TGTGCCAGTCACCGGACTAGCGGGACCCCCTACAATGAGCAGTTCTTC
>TRBD2|TRBV5-1|TRBJ2-1|-
CASSFGLAGRRHNEQFF
TGCGCCAGCAGCTTTGGACTAGCGGGACGTCGGCACAATGAGCAGTTCTTC
>-|TRBV27|TRBJ2-3|once
CASSLLRASTDTQYF
TGTGCCAGCAGTTTGTTGCGGGCTAGCACAGATACGCAGTATTTT
>TRBD1|TRBV28|TRBJ1-1|-
CASSLWKGARTEAFF
TGTGCCAGCAGTTTATGGAAGGGGGCGAGAACTGAAGCTTTCTTT
>-|TRBV7-8|TRBJ2-4|-
CASSLAVLALGKNIQYF
TGTGCCAGCAGCTTAGCTGTCCTAGCCCTAGGCAAAAACATTCAGTACTTC
>-|TRBV11-3|TRBJ2-2|-
CASSVGGRNTGELFF
TGTGCCAGCAGCGTCGGTGGGCGTAACACCGGGGAGCTGTTTTTT
>-|TRBV7-8|TRBJ1-3|-
CATRTGNTIYF
TGTGCCACGAGAACGGGAAACACCATATATTTT
>TRBD2|TRBV6-5|TRBJ2-1|-
CASSIRTSKDEQFF
TGTGCCAGCAGCATACGGACTAGCAAGGATGAGCAGTTCTTC
>TRBD2|TRBV6-4|TRBJ2-1|-
CASSELRESNEQFF
TGTGCCAGCAGTGAGTTGCGGGAGAGCAATGAGCAGTTCTTC
>TRBD2|TRBV28|TRBJ2-3|-
CASSLGTSGRATDTQYF
TGTGCCAGCAGTTTAGGGACTAGCGGGAGGGCCACAGATACGCAGTATTTT
>TRBD1|TRBV7-6|TRBJ1-2|-
CASSSSNRGLGYGYTF
TGTGCCAGCAGCTCATCAAACAGGGGGCTGGGCTATGGCTACACCTTC
>-|TRBV4-1|TRBJ2-7|once
CASSQVSSSGEQYF
TGCGCCAGCAGCCAAGTAAGTAGTTCGGGCGAGCAGTACTTC
>TRBD1|TRBV30|TRBJ2-7|-
CAWSSGTGLNEQYF
TGTGCCTGGAGTTCCGGGACAGGGCTTAACGAGCAGTACTTC
>TRBD1|TRBV10-3|TRBJ2-4|-
CAISETMTGGAGKNIQYF
TGTGCCATCAGTGAGACTATGACAGGGGGCGCTGGCAAAAACATTCAGTACTTC
>TRBD2|TRBV9|TRBJ2-2|-
CASSGSPGLANTGELFF
TGTGCCAGCAGCGGAAGCCCGGGACTAGCCAACACCGGGGAGCTGTTTTTT
>TRBD1|TRBV5-6|TRBJ2-1|few
CASSLAGQGRNEQFF
TGTGCCAGCAGCTTGGCGGGACAGGGGAGGAATGAGCAGTTCTTC
>-|TRBV18|TRBJ2-2|-
CASSEWAGTGELFF
TGTGCCAGCTCAGAGTGGGCAGGCACCGGGGAGCTGTTTTTT
>-|TRBV7-2|TRBJ2-7|-
CASSPQGRGSSYEQYF
TGTGCCAGCAGCCCTCAAGGGAGGGGGAGCTCCTACGAGCAGTACTTC
>TRBD2|TRBV10-2|TRBJ2-7|few
CASSEGEGTYEQYF
TGCGCCAGCAGTGAGGGGGAGGGAACCTACGAGCAGTACTTC
>-|TRBV4-1|TRBJ2-2|-
CASSQGRGSRAGELFF
TGCGCCAGCAGCCAAGGACGTGGGAGTAGGGCCGGGGAGCTGTTTTTT